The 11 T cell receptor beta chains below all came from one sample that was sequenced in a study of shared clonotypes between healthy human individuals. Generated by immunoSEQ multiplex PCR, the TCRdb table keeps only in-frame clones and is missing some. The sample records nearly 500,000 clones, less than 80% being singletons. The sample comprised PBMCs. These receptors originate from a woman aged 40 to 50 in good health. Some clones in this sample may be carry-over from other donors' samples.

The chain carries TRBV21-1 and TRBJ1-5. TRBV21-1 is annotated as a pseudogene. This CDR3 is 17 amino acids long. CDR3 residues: CASSKGRVPRGDQPQHF. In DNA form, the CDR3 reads TGTGCCAGCAGCAAGGGGAGGGTACCCCGTGGGGATCAGCCCCAGCATTTT.

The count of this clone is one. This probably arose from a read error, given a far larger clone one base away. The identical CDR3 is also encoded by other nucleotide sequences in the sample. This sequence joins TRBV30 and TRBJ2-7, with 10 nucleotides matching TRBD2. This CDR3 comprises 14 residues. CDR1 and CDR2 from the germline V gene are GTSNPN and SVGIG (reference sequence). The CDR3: CAWSRGLAIYEQYF. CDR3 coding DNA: TGTGCCTGGAGTAGGGGACTAGCGATATACGAGCAGTATTTC.

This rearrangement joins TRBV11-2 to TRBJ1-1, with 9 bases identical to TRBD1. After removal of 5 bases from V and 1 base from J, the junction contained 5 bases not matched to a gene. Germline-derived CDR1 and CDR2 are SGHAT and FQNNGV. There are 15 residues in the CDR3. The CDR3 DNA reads TGTGCCAGCAGCCTCCGACAGGGGGGGAACACTGAAGCTTTCTTT. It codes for CASSLRQGGNTEAFF.

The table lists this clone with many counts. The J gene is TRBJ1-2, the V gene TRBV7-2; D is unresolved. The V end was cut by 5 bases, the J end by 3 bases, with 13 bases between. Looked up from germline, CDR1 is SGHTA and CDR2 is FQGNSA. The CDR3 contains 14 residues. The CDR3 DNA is TGTGCCAGCAGCCGGAGAGGACGGGACTATGGCTACACCTTC. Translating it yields CASSRRGRDYGYTF.

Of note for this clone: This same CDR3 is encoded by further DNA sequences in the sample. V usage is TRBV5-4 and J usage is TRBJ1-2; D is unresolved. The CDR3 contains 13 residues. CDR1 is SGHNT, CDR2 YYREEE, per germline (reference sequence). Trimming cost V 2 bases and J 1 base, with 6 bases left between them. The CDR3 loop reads CASSLQNNYGYTF. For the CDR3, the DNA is TGTGCCAGCAGCTTACAAAATAACTATGGCTACACCTTC.

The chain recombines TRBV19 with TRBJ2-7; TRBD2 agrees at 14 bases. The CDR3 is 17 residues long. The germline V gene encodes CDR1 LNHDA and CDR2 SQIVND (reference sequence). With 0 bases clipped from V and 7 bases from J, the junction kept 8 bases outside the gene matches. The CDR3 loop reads CASSIDPGLAGGKEQYF. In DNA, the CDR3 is TGTGCCAGTAGTATAGACCCAGGACTAGCGGGAGGAAAGGAGCAGTACTTC.

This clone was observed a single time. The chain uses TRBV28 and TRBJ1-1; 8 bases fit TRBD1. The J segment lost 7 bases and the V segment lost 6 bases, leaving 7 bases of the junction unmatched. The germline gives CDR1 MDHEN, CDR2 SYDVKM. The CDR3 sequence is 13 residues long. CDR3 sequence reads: CASRADRGGEAFF. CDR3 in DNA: TGTGCCAGCAGAGCAGACAGGGGCGGTGAAGCTTTCTTT.

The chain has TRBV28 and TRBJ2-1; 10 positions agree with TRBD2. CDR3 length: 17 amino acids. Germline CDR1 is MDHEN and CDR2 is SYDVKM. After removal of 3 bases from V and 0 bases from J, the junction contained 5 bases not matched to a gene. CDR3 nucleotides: TGTGCCAGCAGTTTTATGTCTAGCGGGAGCTCCTACAATGAGCAGTTCTTC. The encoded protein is CASSFMSSGSSYNEQFF.

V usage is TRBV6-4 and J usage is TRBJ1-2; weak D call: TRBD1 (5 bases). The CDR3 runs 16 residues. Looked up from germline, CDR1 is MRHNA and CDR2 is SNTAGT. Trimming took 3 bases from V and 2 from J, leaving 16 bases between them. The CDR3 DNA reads TGTGCCAGCAGTGAGGCGATCGGGTCAGGGAACTATGGCTACACCTTC. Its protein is CASSEAIGSGNYGYTF.

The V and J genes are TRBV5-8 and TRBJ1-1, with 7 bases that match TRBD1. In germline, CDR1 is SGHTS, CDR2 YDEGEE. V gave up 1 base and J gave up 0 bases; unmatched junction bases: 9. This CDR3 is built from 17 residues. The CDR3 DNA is TGTGCCAGCAGCTTGAGACAGGGATCTCGCATGAACACTGAAGCTTTCTTT. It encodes CASSLRQGSRMNTEAFF.

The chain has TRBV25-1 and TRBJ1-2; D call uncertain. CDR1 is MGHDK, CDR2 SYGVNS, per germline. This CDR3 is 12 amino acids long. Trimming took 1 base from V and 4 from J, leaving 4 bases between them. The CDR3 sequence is CASSEWGYGYTF. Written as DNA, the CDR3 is TGTGCCAGCAGTGAATGGGGCTATGGCTACACCTTC.